The T cell receptor (beta chain) described here comes from a study of CD8+CD57+ T cells in acquired aplastic anemia. Across the whole study: Across the sorted CD4+ and CD8+ cells, DNA amounts averaged roughly 3.5 ug. The average read count for CD4+ cells in healthy donors was some 11 million.

Findings of the study overall: Patients had fewer than 35 CD8+ CDR3 sequences in common with controls (the shared set).

This CDR3 region has 15 residues. The V gene's germline CDR1 is SGHRS and CDR2 YFSETQ. The V end was cut by 0 bases, the J end by 2 bases, with 9 bases between. A few counts support this clonotype. Its antigen is not identified. Genomic DNA, serving as template, underwent TCR beta VDJ and CDR3 profiling. TCRdb redid the calling of the reads with MiXCR, one entry per CDR3 protein. The sample has some 120,000 distinct CDR3 sequences, 48% seen once. Source material: sorted CD4+, CD8+, or CD8+CD57+ T cells (not recorded which) from PBMCs. The origin of this receptor is a human donor in good health, serving as a control. The V call is TRBV5-1, the J call TRBJ2-1; unclear D gene. The CDR3, as DNA: TGCGCCAGCAGCTTGGTAGGACCGACCTACAATGAGCAGTTCTTC. It is translated as CASSLVGPTYNEQFF.